The 14 T cell receptor beta chains presented below share a single source sample, sequenced in a study of early stage breast cancer tumors (dated by TCRdb to 2016 to 2017). The library was prepared using the immunoSEQ multiplex PCR assay. What TCRdb holds here is the immuneACCESS table cut down to in-frame rearrangements. Part of the clones is not present; checked against another copy, under half of the missing clones reflect an unresolved V gene, and the others are unexplained. The sample includes roughly 56,000 clones, with about 80% observed a single time. The leading ten clones occupy less than 4% of the sample. Source material: blood. The source of these receptors is a person between 30 and 45 years old with breast cancer.

This chain uses TRBV28 with TRBJ2-1; 9 nucleotides line up with TRBD1. Trimming removed 8 bases from V and 6 bases from J; junction bases left unmatched: 8. This CDR3 is 14 amino acids long. Germline CDR1 is MDHEN and CDR2 is SYDVKM. This chain's CDR3 is CASAQGDRANEQFF. The CDR3 region has the DNA TGTGCCAGCGCCCAGGGGGACAGGGCCAATGAGCAGTTCTTC.

The chain carries TRBV30 and TRBJ2-7; D unclear. The CDR3 runs to 11 residues. The V end was cut by 0 bases, the J end by 5 bases, with 5 bases between. Germline V gene data show CDR1 as GTSNPN and CDR2 as SVGIG (reference sequence). Here the CDR3 DNA reads TGTGCCTGGAGTGTTTTAGACGAGCAGTACTTC. It codes for CAWSVLDEQYF.

V gene TRBV5-4 combines with J gene TRBJ1-2; maybe TRBD1 (5 bases). Germline loops: CDR1 SGHNT, CDR2 YYREEE (reference sequence). The V end was cut by 4 bases, the J end by 2 bases, with 9 bases between. The CDR3 loop spans 13 amino acids. CDR3 DNA: TGTGCCAGCAGCCTGACAGAGAACTATGGCTACACCTTC. Its protein is CASSLTENYGYTF. The whole variable domain, remainder taken from reference TRBV5-4 and TRBJ1-2, is ETGVTQSPTHLIKTRGQQVTLRCSSQSGHNTVSWYQQALGQGPQFIFQYYREEENGRGNFPPRFSGLQFPNYSSELNVNALELDDSALYLCASSLTENYGYTFGSGTRLTVV.

The chain recombines TRBV12-5 with TRBJ2-3; D is unresolved. Germline V gene data show CDR1 as LGHNT and CDR2 as FRNRAP. This CDR3 has 14 residues. V was clipped by 3 bases and J by 0 bases, with 7 bases between them. CDR3 DNA: TGTGCTAGTGGTTTAGGAACTAGCACAGATACGCAGTATTTT. Translated: CASGLGTSTDTQYF. Using reference TRBV12-5 and TRBJ2-3 for the parts outside the CDR3, the full variable domain is DARVTQTPRHKVTEMGQEVTMRCQPILGHNTVFWYRQTMMQGLELLAYFRNRAPLDDSGMPKDRFSAEMPDATLATLKIQPSEPRDSAVYFCASGLGTSTDTQYFGPGTRLTVL.

V is TRBV15 and J is TRBJ2-1; D is perhaps TRBD2 (5 bases). With 3 bases removed from V and 10 bases from J, the gap between germline ends came to 10 bases. From germline, CDR1 is LNHNV and CDR2 YYDKDF (reference sequence). The CDR3 is 12 residues long. Here the CDR3 DNA reads TGTGCCACCAGCAGCTCGGGGTGGGAGCAGTTCTTC. The encoded protein is CATSSSGWEQFF.

Here the CDR3 DNA reads TGTGCCAGCAGCTTGGTTAGGGCCTACGAGCAGTACTTC. Its protein product is CASSLVRAYEQYF. The chain recombines TRBV5-6 with TRBJ2-7; the D is unclear. Germline CDR1 SGHDT, CDR2 YYEEEE. Deletions cut 0 bases from V and 2 bases from J, with 6 bases between. CDR3 length: 13 amino acids.

The chain has TRBV13 and TRBJ2-1; no firm D call. The CDR3 runs to 14 residues. V dropped 5 bases and J dropped 8 bases, with 16 bases sitting between them. In germline, CDR1 is PRHDT, CDR2 FYEKMQ (reference sequence). This CDR3 reads CASSPSTPADEQFF. For the CDR3, the DNA is TGTGCCAGCAGCCCTTCGACCCCCGCGGATGAGCAGTTCTTC.

This chain uses TRBV11-2 with TRBJ2-1; TRBD2 matches at 7 bases. Germline V gene lookup returns CDR1 SGHAT and CDR2 FQNNGV. The V gene end was trimmed by 6 bases and the J gene end by 7 bases; junction bases not matched to a gene: 12. CDR3 length: 15 amino acids. CDR3 sequence (DNA): TGTGCCAGCAGTAGAGGCGGGGGAGTTTGGAATGAGCAGTTCTTC. It specifies CASSRGGGVWNEQFF.

The chain employs TRBV30 and TRBJ2-5, with TRBD2 as a possible D gene (6 bases). The germline V gene has CDR1 GTSNPN and CDR2 SVGIG (reference sequence). Trimming took off 2 bases at V and 5 bases at J, with 12 bases between the two ends. CDR3 length: 13 amino acids. The CDR3, as DNA: TGTGCCTGGAGTAGGGCGGGGCTGGAGACCCAGTACTTC. Translated: CAWSRAGLETQYF.

DNA for the CDR3: TGCGCCAGCATTTCAACAGGGGGCCATGGCTACACCTTC. Translated, it gives CASISTGGHGYTF. V is TRBV10-2 and J is TRBJ1-2, with 9 positions matching TRBD1. Germline V lookup: CDR1 WSHSY, CDR2 SAAADI. The CDR3 runs to 13 residues. J gave up 6 bases and V 7 bases, and 6 bases lay outside the gene matches.

CDR3 nucleotide sequence: TGTGCCAGCAGCTTGTCAACACTCTATGGCTACACCTTC. Amino acid sequence: CASSLSTLYGYTF. This chain uses TRBV5-4 with TRBJ1-2; D call uncertain. Germline-derived CDR1 and CDR2 are SGHNT and YYREEE (reference sequence). Deletions cut 1 base from V and 4 bases from J, with 8 bases between. The CDR3 extends over 13 amino acids.

This rearrangement joins TRBV14 to TRBJ1-2; the D gene is possibly TRBD1 (6 bases). The CDR3 extends over 14 amino acids. The V end was cut by 6 bases, the J end by 7 bases, with 18 bases between. Germline-derived CDR1 and CDR2 are SGHDN and FVKESK. The CDR3: CASSHWGAFLGYTF. In DNA, the CDR3 is TGTGCCAGCAGTCACTGGGGGGCCTTTCTTGGCTACACCTTC. The variable domain in full, completed from reference TRBV14 and TRBJ1-2, reads EAGVTQFPSHSVIEKGQTVTLRCDPISGHDNLYWYRRVMGKEIKFLLHFVKESKQDESGMPNNRFLAERTGGTYSTLKVQPAELEDSGVYFCASSHWGAFLGYTFGSGTRLTVV.

V and J are TRBV28 and TRBJ2-2; a possible D gene is TRBD1 (5 bases). Trimming pared 6 bases from V and 6 bases from J, leaving 11 bases between. CDR3 size: 13 residues. Germline CDR1 and CDR2: MDHEN and SYDVKM. DNA for the CDR3: TGTGCCAGCAGCCTAGGGGTTCCCGGGGAGCTGTTTTTT. This translates into CASSLGVPGELFF.

This chain joins TRBV7-9 and TRBJ2-1; D is ambiguous. The CDR3 has 10 amino acids. Germline loops: CDR1 SEHNR, CDR2 FQNEAQ (reference sequence). V was cut by 11 bases and J by 9 bases, with 11 bases left in between. CDR3 sequence reads: CAASPPEQFF. CDR3 sequence (DNA): TGTGCCGCTTCCCCCCCTGAGCAGTTCTTC.